This T cell receptor (beta chain) was captured by sequencing in a study of OX40 agonist ivuxolimab in advanced cancers. Across the study: Anti-PD-1, anti-PD-L1 or anti-CTLA-4 therapy given earlier was allowed, and about 38% had some. Two cutaneous melanoma patients and one hepatocellular carcinoma patient, three in all, had partial responses.

Sequencing was performed with immunoSEQ multiplex PCR; in TCRdb, only in-frame clones are kept and a portion is missing. The sample has roughly 20,000 clones; 84% are singletons. Patients who had autoimmune disease history or got systemic immunosuppression were left out. The specimen was CD4+ or CD8+ T cells sorted from blood, collected in a trial of the OX40 agonist ivuxolimab. This clonotype was obtained from an adult with an advanced solid tumor such as melanoma, head and neck, liver or kidney cancer.

CDR3 bases: TGTGCCAGCAGCTTAGGTGGGACAGGGGTTATCGGCGGGGAGCTGTTTTTT. The encoded protein is CASSLGGTGVIGGELFF. V and J are TRBV7-2 and TRBJ2-2, with TRBD1 matching 10 bases. Germline trimming cut 1 base from V and 7 bases from J; bases unmatched to any gene: 9. CDR3 length equals 17 residues. CDR1 and CDR2 from the germline V gene are SGHTA and FQGNSA.